The T cell receptor beta chain under discussion was sequenced for a study of CD8+ T cells in alopecia areata. About the study: Tofacitinib administration to treated patients was oral, at 5 to 10 mg twice daily.

General study points: How baseline CD8+ expansion relates to response remains uncertain (there was one nonresponder).

Treatment specified: oral pan-JAK inhibitor, 5-10 mg twice daily. Reverse transcribed after extraction, RNA yielded cDNA as the sequencing template. Repertoires were generated with immunoSEQ multiplex PCR, while TCRdb's copy carries only in-frame clones and drops some. The sample includes fewer than 200,000 clones, roughly 50% of them seen just once. The CDR3 length is 14 residues. The V gene's germline CDR1 is SGHRS and CDR2 YFSETQ. V was clipped by 1 base and J by 1 base, with 8 bases between them. This clone has just a few counts. Its antigen is not known. The chain carries TRBV5-1 and TRBJ1-2; D unclear. The source of this sequence is a human donor with alopecia areata. The specimen comprised CD8+ T cells sorted from blood, sampled at week 24, from a patient treated with tofacitinib. The CDR3 protein is CASSLTSNNYGYTF. Here the CDR3 DNA reads TGCGCCAGCAGCTTGACGTCTAATAACTATGGCTACACCTTC.